The TCR beta chain under discussion was sequenced for a study of CD8 T cells in ankylosing spondylitis. Regarding the study as a whole: For ankylosing spondylitis blood, a TCR beta motif of 7 or 8 highly homologous variants appeared characteristic.

TCRdb processed the 5' RACE reads anew with MiXCR; each CDR3 protein has one entry. This table has some 250,000 distinct CDR3 sequences, under 30% appearing once. The V end was cut by 4 bases, the J end by 3 bases, with 15 bases between. Germline lookup yields CDR1 SQVTM and CDR2 ANQGSEA. The CDR3 has 14 amino acids. About this clonotype itself: Its antigen is not identified.

This clonotype originated in a male donor with ankylosing spondylitis or in good health (not recorded which). The rearrangement joins TRBV29-1 to TRBJ2-5; D is possibly TRBD2 (6 bases). The sequencing input was blood, either unsorted or a sorted T cell fraction (not recorded which). The CDR3 sequence is CSVVGRFPEETQYF. The CDR3 DNA reads TGCAGCGTTGTTGGGAGGTTCCCCGAAGAGACCCAGTACTTC.